Detailed here is one T cell receptor (beta chain). TCRdb's copy holds only in-frame clones and misses some; the assay was immunoSEQ multiplex PCR. The sample consists of over 200,000 clones, around four fifths of them appearing once. V lost 4 bases and J lost 4; bases outside the gene matches: 1. Germline values: CDR1 SGHAT, CDR2 FQNNGV. CDR3 length: 14 amino acids. The data are from a study of cytomegalovirus exposure and HLA in healthy donors. The sequence was collected from a woman between 18 and 29 years old in good health and CMV-seronegative. Sequenced input: PBMCs. This chain joins TRBV11-2 and TRBJ2-7; 13 bases match TRBD2. The CDR3 spells CASSSGLAGYEQYF. In DNA form, the CDR3 reads TGTGCCAGCAGCTCGGGACTAGCGGGATACGAGCAGTACTTC.